This T cell receptor (beta chain) was sequenced in a study of molecular identifiers for immune sequencing clone quantification. Overall study context: For replicates, RNA isolated from approximately 20,000 or 98,000 naive CD8 cells was divided into five portions, of which four were sequenced. Study-wide findings and caveats: Researchers reportedly could pick up spiked Jurkat TCR RNA from one cell mixed into approximately 1 million naive cells.

Both previously described methods and listed TCR primers were employed to make bulk TCR libraries. TCRdb analysed the PCR reads with MiXCR anew, one entry per CDR3 protein. The top ten hold 0.65% to 0.75% of the sample, which has over 300,000 distinct CDR3 sequences, 24% seen once. The sample holds a few counts of this clonotype. Its cognate antigen is unknown. The CDR3 is 15 residues long. Looked up from germline, CDR1 is LGHDT and CDR2 is YNNKEL (reference sequence). The V end lost 3 bases, the J end lost 2 bases, and 12 bases lay between the germline ends. The sequence was obtained from a human donor in good health. Some libraries in this study had Jurkat cell RNA spiked in. The chain carries TRBV3-1 and TRBJ2-3; D is undetermined. Source material: naive CD8+ T cells from blood, with Jurkat cell RNA spiked in. Subset of the sample: FACS-sorted CD8+CD4-CCR7+CD45RA+ naive T cells. The CDR3 protein is CASSQTEGSTDTQYF. CDR3 DNA: TGTGCCAGCAGCCAGACCGAAGGTTCCACAGATACGCAGTATTTT.